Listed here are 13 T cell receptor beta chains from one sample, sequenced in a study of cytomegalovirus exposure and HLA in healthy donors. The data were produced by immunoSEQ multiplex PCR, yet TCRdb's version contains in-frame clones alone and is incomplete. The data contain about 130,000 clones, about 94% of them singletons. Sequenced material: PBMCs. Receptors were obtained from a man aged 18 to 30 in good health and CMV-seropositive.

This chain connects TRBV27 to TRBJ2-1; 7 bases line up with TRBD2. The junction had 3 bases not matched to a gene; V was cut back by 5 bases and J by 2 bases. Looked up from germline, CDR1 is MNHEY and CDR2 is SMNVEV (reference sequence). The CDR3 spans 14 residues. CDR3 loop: CASSRLAAYNEQFF. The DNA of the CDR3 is TGTGCCAGCAGTCGGCTAGCGGCCTACAATGAGCAGTTCTTC.

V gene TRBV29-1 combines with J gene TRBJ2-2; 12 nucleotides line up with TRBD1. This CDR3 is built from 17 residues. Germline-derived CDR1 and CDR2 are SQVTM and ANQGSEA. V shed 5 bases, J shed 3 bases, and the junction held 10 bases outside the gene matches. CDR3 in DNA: TGCAGCGTTCCCGGGACAGGGGGCTTTGGGGACACCGGGGAGCTGTTTTTT. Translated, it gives CSVPGTGGFGDTGELFF.

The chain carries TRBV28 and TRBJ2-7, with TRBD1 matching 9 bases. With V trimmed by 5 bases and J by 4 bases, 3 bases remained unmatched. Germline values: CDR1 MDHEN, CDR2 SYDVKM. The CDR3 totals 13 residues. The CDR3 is CASSRTGEYEQYF. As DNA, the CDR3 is TGTGCCAGCAGTCGGACAGGGGAGTACGAGCAGTACTTC.

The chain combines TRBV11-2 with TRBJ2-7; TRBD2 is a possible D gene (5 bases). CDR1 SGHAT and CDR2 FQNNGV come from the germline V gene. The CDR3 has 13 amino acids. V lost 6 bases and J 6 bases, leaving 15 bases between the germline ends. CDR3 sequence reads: CASSEGPSLEQYF. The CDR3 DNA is TGTGCCAGCAGTGAGGGTCCCTCACTCGAGCAGTACTTC.

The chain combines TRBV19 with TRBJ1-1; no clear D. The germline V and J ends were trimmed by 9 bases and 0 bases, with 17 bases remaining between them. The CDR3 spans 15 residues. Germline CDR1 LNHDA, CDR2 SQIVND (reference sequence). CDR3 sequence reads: CASTVIWAMNTEAFF. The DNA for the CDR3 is TGTGCCAGCACTGTCATTTGGGCCATGAACACTGAAGCTTTCTTT.

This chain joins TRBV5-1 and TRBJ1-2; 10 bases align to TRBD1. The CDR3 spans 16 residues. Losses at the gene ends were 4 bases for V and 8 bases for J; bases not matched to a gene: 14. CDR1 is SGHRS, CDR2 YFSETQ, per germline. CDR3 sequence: CASSPAAGDRGSGYTF. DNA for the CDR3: TGCGCCAGCAGCCCCGCTGCGGGGGACAGGGGATCCGGCTACACCTTC.

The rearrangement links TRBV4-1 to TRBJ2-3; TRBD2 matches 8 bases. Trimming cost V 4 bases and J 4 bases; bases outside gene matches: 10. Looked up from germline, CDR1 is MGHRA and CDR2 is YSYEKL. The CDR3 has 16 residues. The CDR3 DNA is TGCGCCAGCAGCCTGCGGAGTAGCGGGAAATCAGATACGCAGTATTTT. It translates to CASSLRSSGKSDTQYF.

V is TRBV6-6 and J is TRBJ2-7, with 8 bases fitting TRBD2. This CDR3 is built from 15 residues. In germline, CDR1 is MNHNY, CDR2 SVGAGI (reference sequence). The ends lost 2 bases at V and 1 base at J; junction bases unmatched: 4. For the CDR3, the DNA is TGTGCCAGCAGTTACCGACTAGCGTTATCCTACGAGCAGTACTTC. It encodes CASSYRLALSYEQYF.

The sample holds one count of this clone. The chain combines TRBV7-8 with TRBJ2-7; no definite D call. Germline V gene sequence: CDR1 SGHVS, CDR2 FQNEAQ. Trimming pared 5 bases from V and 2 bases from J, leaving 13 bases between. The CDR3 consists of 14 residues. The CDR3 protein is CASSRVSATYEQYF. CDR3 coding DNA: TGTGCCAGCAGCCGGGTCTCGGCGACCTACGAGCAGTACTTC.

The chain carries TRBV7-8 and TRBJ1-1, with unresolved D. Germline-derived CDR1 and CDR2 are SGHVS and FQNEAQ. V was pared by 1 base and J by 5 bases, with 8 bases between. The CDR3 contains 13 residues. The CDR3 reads CASSLVPGTEAFF. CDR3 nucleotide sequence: TGTGCCAGCAGCTTAGTGCCGGGTACTGAAGCTTTCTTT.

The DNA of the CDR3 is TGTGCCAGCAGCCCCAGGGAAGCCTCGAACACCGGGGAGCTGTTTTTT. It specifies CASSPREASNTGELFF. The chain is built from TRBV9 and TRBJ2-2; tentative D call: TRBD1 (5 bases). V was cut by 4 bases and J by 0 bases, with 13 bases left in between. The CDR3 runs to 16 residues. Germline V lookup: CDR1 SGDLS, CDR2 YYNGEE.

The CDR3 protein is CAWEREPKQYF. In nucleotides, the CDR3 is TGTGCCTGGGAGCGGGAGCCGAAGCAGTATTTT. The rearrangement uses TRBV30 and TRBJ2-3; TRBD2 aligns across 8 bases. CDR1 and CDR2 (germline): GTSNPN, SVGIG (reference sequence). This CDR3 is 11 amino acids long. With V trimmed by 5 bases and J by 11 bases, 6 bases remained unmatched.

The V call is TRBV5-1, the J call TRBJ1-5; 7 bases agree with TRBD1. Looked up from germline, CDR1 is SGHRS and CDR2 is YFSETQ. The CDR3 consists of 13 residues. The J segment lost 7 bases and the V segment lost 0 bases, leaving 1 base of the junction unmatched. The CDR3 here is CASSLDRGQPQHF. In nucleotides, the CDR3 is TGCGCCAGCAGCTTGGACAGGGGACAGCCCCAGCATTTT. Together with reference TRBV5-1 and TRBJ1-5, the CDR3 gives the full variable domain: KAGVTQTPRYLIKTRGQQVTLSCSPISGHRSVSWYQQTPGQGLQFLFEYFSETQRNKGNFPGRFSGRQFSNSRSEMNVSTLELGDSALYLCASSLDRGQPQHFGDGTRLSIL.